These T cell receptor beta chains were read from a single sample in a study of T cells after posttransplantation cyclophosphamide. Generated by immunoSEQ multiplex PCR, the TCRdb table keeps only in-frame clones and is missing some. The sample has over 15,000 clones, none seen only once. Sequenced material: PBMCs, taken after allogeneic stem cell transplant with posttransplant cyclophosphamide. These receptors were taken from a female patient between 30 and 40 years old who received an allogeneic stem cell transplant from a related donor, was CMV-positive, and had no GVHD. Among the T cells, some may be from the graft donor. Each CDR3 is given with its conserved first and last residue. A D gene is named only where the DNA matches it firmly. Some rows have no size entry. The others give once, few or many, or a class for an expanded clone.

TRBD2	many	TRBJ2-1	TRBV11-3	CASSLGPSGRLYNEQFF	TGTGCCAGCAGCTTAGGGCCTAGCGGGAGGCTTTACAATGAGCAGTTCTTC
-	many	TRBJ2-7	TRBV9	CASSHGGALRAYEQYF	TGTGCCAGCAGCCATGGGGGGGCCTTACGTGCCTACGAGCAGTACTTC
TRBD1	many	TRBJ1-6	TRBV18	CASSDGTGYNSPLHF	TGTGCCAGCTCGGATGGGACAGGCTATAATTCACCCCTCCACTTT
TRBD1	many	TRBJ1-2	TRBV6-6	CASSYTLGQVDGYTF	TGTGCCAGCAGTTACACCCTGGGACAGGTCGATGGCTACACCTTC
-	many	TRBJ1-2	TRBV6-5	CASSYGPIYGYTF	TGTGCCAGCAGTTATGGGCCGATATATGGCTACACCTTC
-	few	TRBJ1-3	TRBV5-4	CASSLGGLAHPSGNTIYF	TGTGCCAGCAGCTTGGGGGGACTCGCCCACCCTTCTGGAAACACCATATATTTT
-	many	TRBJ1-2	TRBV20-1	CSAPKRNLTF	TGCAGTGCGCCCAAGAGGAATCTGACCTTC
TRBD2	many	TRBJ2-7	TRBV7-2	CASTLRLAGAYEQYF	TGTGCCAGCACCCTCCGGCTAGCGGGAGCCTACGAGCAGTACTTC
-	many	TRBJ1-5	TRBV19	CASQIRVYSNQPQHF	TGTGCCAGCCAGATCAGGGTTTATAGCAATCAGCCCCAGCATTTT
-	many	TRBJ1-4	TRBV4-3	CASSQDAEEKLFF	TGCGCCAGCAGCCAAGACGCCGAGGAAAAACTGTTTTTT
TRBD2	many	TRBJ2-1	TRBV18	CASSSSGTYNEQFF	TGTGCCAGCTCATCTAGCGGGACCTACAATGAGCAGTTCTTC
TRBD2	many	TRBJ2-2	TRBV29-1	CSVTGGANTGELFF	TGCAGCGTGACGGGGGGGGCCAACACCGGGGAGCTGTTTTTT
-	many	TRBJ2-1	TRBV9	CASSVAGQRVPYNEQFF	TGTGCCAGCAGCGTAGCTGGCCAGAGGGTACCCTACAATGAGCAGTTCTTC
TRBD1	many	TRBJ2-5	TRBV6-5	CASSSRDRGSETQYF	TGTGCCAGCAGTTCCCGTGACAGGGGGAGCGAGACCCAGTACTTC
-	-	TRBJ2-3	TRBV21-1	CASRAGNADTQYF	TGTGCCAGCCGTGCGGGAAACGCAGATACGCAGTATTTT
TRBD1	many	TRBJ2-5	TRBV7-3	CASSSDRGSETQYF	TGTGCCAGCAGCTCGGACAGGGGCTCGGAGACCCAGTACTTC
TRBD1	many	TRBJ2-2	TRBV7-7	CASSRSTGTANTGELFF	TGTGCTAGCAGCCGTAGTACCGGGACAGCGAACACCGGGGAGCTGTTTTTT
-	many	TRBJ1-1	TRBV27	CASKLNRLNTEAFF	TGTGCCAGCAAATTGAACCGGTTGAACACTGAAGCTTTCTTT
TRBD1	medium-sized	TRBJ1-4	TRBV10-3	CAISLTGRSEKLFF	TGTGCCATCAGTCTGACAGGGCGCTCTGAAAAACTGTTTTTT
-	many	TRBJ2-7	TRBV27	CASSETGPATYEQYF	TGTGCCAGCAGTGAGACAGGTCCCGCTACCTACGAGCAGTACTTC
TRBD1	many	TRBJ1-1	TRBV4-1	CASSQRDRVSEAFF	TGCGCCAGCAGCCAACGGGACAGGGTATCTGAAGCTTTCTTT
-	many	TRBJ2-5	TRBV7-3	CASSPNREETQYF	TGTGCCAGCAGCCCCAACAGGGAAGAGACCCAGTACTTC
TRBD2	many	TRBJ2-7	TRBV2	CASSEAGTSGMGEQYF	TGTGCCAGCAGTGAAGCAGGCACTAGCGGGATGGGCGAGCAGTACTTC
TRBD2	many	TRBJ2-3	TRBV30	CARGSSLAGSTDTQYF	TGTGCCCGGGGATCCTCACTAGCGGGAAGCACAGATACGCAGTATTTT
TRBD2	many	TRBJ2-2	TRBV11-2	CASSLDLASGRKGTGELFF	TGTGCCAGCAGCTTAGATTTGGCTAGCGGGAGGAAGGGCACCGGGGAGCTGTTTTTT
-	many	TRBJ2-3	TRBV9	CASSPSWRGTDTQYF	TGTGCCAGCAGCCCTTCGTGGAGGGGCACAGATACGCAGTATTTT
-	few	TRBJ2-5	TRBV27	CASSLTMRVETQYF	TGTGCCAGCAGTTTAACGATGAGGGTGGAGACCCAGTACTTC
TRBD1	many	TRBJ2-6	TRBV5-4	CASSVQGSGANVLTF	TGTGCCAGCAGCGTACAGGGGTCCGGGGCCAACGTCCTGACTTTC
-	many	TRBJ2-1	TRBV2	CASRQSGQSFERITYNEQFF	TGTGCCAGCAGGCAGTCGGGACAAAGCTTCGAACGGATTACGTACAATGAGCAGTTCTTC
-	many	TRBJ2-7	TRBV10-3	CAISDRSSYEQYF	TGTGCCATCTCCGACAGGAGCTCCTACGAGCAGTACTTC
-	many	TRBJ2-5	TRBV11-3	CASSLGLGWGEETQYF	TGTGCCAGCAGCTTAGGCCTCGGGTGGGGGGAAGAGACCCAGTACTTC
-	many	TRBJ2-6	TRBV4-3	CASSQDHSYSSGANVLTF	TGCGCCAGCAGCCAAGATCACTCCTATTCATCTGGGGCCAACGTCCTGACTTTC
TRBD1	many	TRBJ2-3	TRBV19	CASTLGTGGTDTQYF	TGTGCCAGTACCCTCGGGACAGGGGGCACAGATACGCAGTATTTT
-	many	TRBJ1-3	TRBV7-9	CASSLAAVAGNTIYF	TGTGCCAGCAGCTTAGCGGCGGTAGCTGGAAACACCATATATTTT
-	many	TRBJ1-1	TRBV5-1	CASSSGREDTPVMNTEAFF	TGCGCCAGCAGCTCGGGCCGGGAGGACACCCCAGTAATGAACACTGAAGCTTTCTTT
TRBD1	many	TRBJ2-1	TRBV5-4	CASSPGTGRAYNEQFF	TGTGCCAGCAGCCCAGGGACAGGGAGGGCCTACAATGAGCAGTTCTTC
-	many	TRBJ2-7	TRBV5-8	CASSLVWGPYEQYF	TGTGCCAGCAGCTTGGTTTGGGGGCCCTACGAGCAGTACTTC
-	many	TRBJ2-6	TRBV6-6	CASRDNRLGANVLTF	TGTGCCAGCAGAGACAACCGCCTCGGGGCCAACGTCCTGACTTTC
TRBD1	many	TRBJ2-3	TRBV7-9	CASSLGQSTDTQYF	TGTGCCAGCAGCTTGGGACAGAGCACAGATACGCAGTATTTT
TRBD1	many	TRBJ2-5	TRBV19	CASKERGLGAQSQETQYF	TGTGCCAGTAAGGAAAGGGGGCTCGGTGCCCAGTCCCAAGAGACCCAGTACTTC
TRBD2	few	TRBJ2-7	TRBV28	CASGTSGIAYEQYF	TGTGCCAGCGGGACTAGCGGGATCGCCTACGAGCAGTACTTC
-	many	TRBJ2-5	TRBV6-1	CASSDGGSIETQYF	TGTGCCAGCAGTGACGGTGGGAGCATAGAGACCCAGTACTTC
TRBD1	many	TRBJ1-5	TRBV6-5	CASRTGDQPQHF	TGTGCCAGCAGGACAGGGGATCAGCCCCAGCATTTT
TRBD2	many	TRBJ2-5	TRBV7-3	CASSPGLAQETQYF	TGTGCCAGCAGCCCCGGACTAGCGCAAGAGACCCAGTACTTC
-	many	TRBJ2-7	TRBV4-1	CASSLSGNNYEQYF	TGCGCCAGCAGCCTTTCCGGGAACAACTACGAGCAGTACTTC
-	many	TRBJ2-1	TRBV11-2	CASSSSPINEQFF	TGTGCCAGCAGCTCAAGCCCTATCAATGAGCAGTTCTTC
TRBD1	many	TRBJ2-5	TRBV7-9	CASSKGQGQYQETQYF	TGTGCCAGCAGCAAAGGACAGGGCCAGTACCAAGAGACCCAGTACTTC
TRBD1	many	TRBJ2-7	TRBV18	CASSLGPGQRDEQYF	TGTGCCAGCTCATTGGGGCCGGGACAGAGGGACGAGCAGTACTTC